This T cell receptor (beta chain) came from a study of shared clonotypes between healthy human individuals. This CDR3 has 14 amino acids. Germline values: CDR1 MGHRA, CDR2 YSYEKL. Measured with immunoSEQ multiplex PCR; TCRdb has only the in-frame clones, and not every one. This table holds 450,000 to 500,000 clones, 79% found once. About this clone: A much bigger clone sits one base away, suggesting this may be a read error.

This clonotype originated in a middle-aged woman in good health. Some clones in this sample may be carry-over from other donors' samples. Sequenced sample: PBMCs. J is TRBJ2-3 and V is TRBV4-1, with D unclear. The CDR3 region is CAGSQPDSTDTQYF. The CDR3 nucleotides are TGCGCCGGCAGCCAACCGGACAGCACAGATACGCAGTATTTT.